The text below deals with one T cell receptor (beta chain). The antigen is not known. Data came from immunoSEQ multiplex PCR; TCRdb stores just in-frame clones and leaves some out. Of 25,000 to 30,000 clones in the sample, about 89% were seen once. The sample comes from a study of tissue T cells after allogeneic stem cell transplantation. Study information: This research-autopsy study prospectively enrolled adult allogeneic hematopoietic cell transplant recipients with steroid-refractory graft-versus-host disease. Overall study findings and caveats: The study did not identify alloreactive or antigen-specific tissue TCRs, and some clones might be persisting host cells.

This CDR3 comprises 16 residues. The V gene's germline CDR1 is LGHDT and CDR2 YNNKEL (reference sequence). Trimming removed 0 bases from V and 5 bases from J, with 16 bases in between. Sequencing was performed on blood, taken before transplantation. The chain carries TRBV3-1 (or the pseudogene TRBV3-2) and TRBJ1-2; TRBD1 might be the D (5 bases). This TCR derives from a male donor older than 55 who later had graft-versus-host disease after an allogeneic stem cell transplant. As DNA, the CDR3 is TGTGCCAGCAGCCAAGAAGCCCTTGCGCGGGGGTATGGCTACACCTTC. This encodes CASSQEALARGYGYTF.